A single sample gave rise to the 9 T cell receptor beta chains below, sequenced in a study of cytomegalovirus exposure and HLA in healthy donors. The PCR contained 60 Vbeta and 13 Jbeta primers. Only in-frame clones appear in the TCRdb table, and some are missing; sequencing was by immunoSEQ multiplex PCR. The top ten clones hold roughly 2.6% of a sample with approximately 100,000 clones, 70% to 80% of them seen once. Specimen: PBMCs. These receptors were collected from a man aged 50-59 years in good health and CMV-seropositive.

The rearrangement links TRBV5-1 to TRBJ2-3; 9 nucleotides align to TRBD2. Germline CDR1 and CDR2: SGHRS and YFSETQ. V trimming: 0 bases; J trimming: 0 bases; junction bases outside the gene matches: 5. The CDR3 is 17 amino acids. The CDR3 nucleotides are TGCGCCAGCAGCTTGGGAGGCGGGGGGGGCAGCACAGATACGCAGTATTTT. It specifies CASSLGGGGGSTDTQYF.

This clone appeared a few times. The chain employs TRBV21-1 and TRBJ2-7; TRBD1 is the table's D call, not checked against the DNA. TRBV21-1 corresponds to a pseudogene. The CDR3 is 15 residues long. DNA for the CDR3: TGTGCCAGCAGCATCCTCGACAGGGGCCGCTACGAGCAGTACTTC. As protein: CASSILDRGRYEQYF.

V is TRBV2 and J is TRBJ1-2; D not certain. The germline V gene encodes CDR1 SNHLY and CDR2 FYNNEI. V was cut by 10 bases and J by 3 bases, with 12 bases left in between. The CDR3 consists of 12 residues. The CDR3 protein is CANQRVYYGYTF. CDR3 DNA: TGTGCCAACCAACGGGTATACTATGGCTACACCTTC.

This clone appeared a few times. The genes are TRBV27 and TRBJ2-3; 12 positions agree with TRBD2. The germline V gene has CDR1 MNHEY and CDR2 SMNVEV (reference sequence). V lost 3 bases, J lost 2 bases, and 3 bases stayed unmatched. The CDR3 extends over 16 amino acids. The CDR3 DNA reads as TGTGCCAGCAGTTTGGGACTAGCGGGTTACACAGATACGCAGTATTTT. Protein: CASSLGLAGYTDTQYF.

V is TRBV5-1 and J is TRBJ2-5; the match to TRBD1 covers 7 bases. V trimming: 4 bases; J trimming: 5 bases; junction bases outside the gene matches: 2. The CDR3 totals 12 residues. Per the germline V gene, CDR1 is SGHRS and CDR2 is YFSETQ. The CDR3 here is CASSVDRETQYF. The CDR3 coding sequence is TGCGCCAGCAGCGTGGACAGGGAGACCCAGTACTTC. The full variable domain, rest sourced from reference TRBV5-1 and TRBJ2-5, is KAGVTQTPRYLIKTRGQQVTLSCSPISGHRSVSWYQQTPGQGLQFLFEYFSETQRNKGNFPGRFSGRQFSNSRSEMNVSTLELGDSALYLCASSVDRETQYFGPGTRLLVL.

The J gene is TRBJ1-1, the V gene TRBV18, with 9 bases lining up with TRBD1. Germline CDR1 and CDR2: KGHSH and LQKENI. CDR3 size: 16 residues. V shed 3 bases, J shed 0 bases, and the junction held 5 bases outside the gene matches. The CDR3 loop is CASSPGTGRLNTEAFF. CDR3 bases: TGTGCCAGCTCACCGGGGACAGGGAGGCTGAACACTGAAGCTTTCTTT.

The rearrangement joins TRBV5-4 to TRBJ2-3; no clear D gene. The germline V gene has CDR1 SGHNT and CDR2 YYREEE (reference sequence). This CDR3 has 13 residues. V was pared by 0 bases and J by 2 bases, with 4 bases between. The CDR3 loop reads CASSLDYTDTQYF. DNA for the CDR3: TGTGCCAGCAGCTTGGACTACACAGATACGCAGTATTTT.

The V and J genes are TRBV7-6 and TRBJ1-5; D not certain. Per germline, CDR1 SGHVS and CDR2 FNYEAQ. This CDR3 region has 16 residues. The germline V and J ends were trimmed by 1 base and 0 bases, with 10 bases remaining between them. The CDR3: CASSLGQALSNQPQHF. For the CDR3, the DNA is TGTGCCAGCAGCTTAGGTCAGGCACTTAGCAATCAGCCCCAGCATTTT. Full variable domain (outside the CDR3, taken from reference TRBV7-6 and TRBJ1-5): GAGVSQSPRYKVTKRGQDVALRCDPISGHVSLYWYRQALGQGPEFLTYFNYEAQQDKSGLPNDRFSAERPEGSISTLTIQRTEQRDSAMYRCASSLGQALSNQPQHFGDGTRLSIL.

The chain has TRBV30 and TRBJ1-5; perhaps TRBD1 as D (6 bases). CDR3 length: 12 residues. The V gene lost 7 bases and the J gene lost 1 base, with 8 bases spanning the gap. Germline V gene data show CDR1 as GTSNPN and CDR2 as SVGIG (reference sequence). The CDR3 here is CAFGQSNQPQHF. The CDR3 coding sequence is TGTGCCTTTGGACAGAGCAATCAGCCCCAGCATTTT. The complete variable domain, with remaining parts taken from reference TRBV30 and TRBJ1-5, reads SQTIHQWPATLVQPVGSPLSLECTVEGTSNPNLYWYRQAAGRGLQLLFYSVGIGQISSEVPQNLSASRPQDRQFILSSKKLLLSDSGFYLCAFGQSNQPQHFGDGTRLSIL.